The subject of this entry is one TCR beta chain. Its antigen remains unidentified. The sample originates from a study of cytomegalovirus exposure and HLA in healthy donors. About the research overall: A later analysis reported the approximately 120 validation repertoires used the same platform as the 666 first-cohort repertoires.

Overall study findings and caveats: The study listed approximately 170 cytomegalovirus-associated TCR beta chains.

Repertoires were generated with immunoSEQ multiplex PCR, while TCRdb's copy carries only in-frame clones and drops some. The sample contains 150,000 to 200,000 clones, 85% to 90% of which appear only once. CDR1 SGHRS and CDR2 YFSETQ come from the germline V gene. The V and J ends lost 0 bases and 5 bases respectively, with 15 bases between them. The CDR3 loop spans 15 amino acids. The sample taken for sequencing was PBMCs. V and J are TRBV5-1 and TRBJ2-7; weak D call: TRBD1 (5 bases). The TCR originated in a woman aged 25 to 45 in good health and CMV-seronegative. Here the CDR3 reads CASSLGGRISDEQYF. DNA of the CDR3: TGCGCCAGCAGCTTGGGGGGCCGAATTTCCGACGAGCAGTACTTC.